The TCR beta chain described here comes from a study of tumor and adjacent non-tumor tissue in lung cancer. Study-level background: The patients, approximately 9 men and 4 to 6 women, were about 31 to 76 with stage I to III disease. Each sample yielded 3.5 million to 4.5 million productive TCRbeta reads on average.

Study results and caveats: Tumor tissue had significantly higher TCR diversity than normal lung.

Germline CDR1 SEHNR, CDR2 FQNEAQ (reference sequence). Trimming removed 4 bases at V and 9 bases at J, with 15 bases between. This CDR3 region has 13 residues. TCRbeta libraries were built with three rounds of nested PCR, modified from ARM-PCR. TCRdb re-analysed the multiplex PCR reads in MiXCR, keeping a single row per CDR3 protein. The repertoire has about 200,000 distinct CDR3 sequences, about 76% of them found once; the top ten carry around 27%. The template was RNA from unsorted bulk tissue. With regard to this clonotype: Its antigen is as yet unknown.

Sequencing was done on a sample of lung tumor tissue. This sequence originates from a man between 60 and 75 years old with non-small cell lung cancer. The V and J genes are TRBV7-9 and TRBJ1-1; maybe TRBD1 (5 bases). The CDR3 bases are TGTGCCAGCAGCTCTAGGGACGCCTTTCAAGCTTTCTTT. This gives the protein CASSSRDAFQAFF.